These 8 T cell receptor beta chains share one sample of origin, sequenced in a study of CD8 T cells in ankylosing spondylitis. TCRdb itself ran the 5' RACE reads through MiXCR, one entry per CDR3 protein. The table has about 340,000 distinct CDR3 sequences, roughly 15% seen once. The sample taken for sequencing was blood, either unsorted or a sorted T cell fraction (not recorded which). Every receptor here comes from a male donor with ankylosing spondylitis or in good health (not recorded which).

This clonotype showed up just a few times. The chain carries TRBV5-5 and TRBJ2-5; no reliable D call. This CDR3 spans 14 amino acids. Germline V gives CDR1 SGHKS, CDR2 YYEKEE (reference sequence). V shed 1 base and J shed 5 bases, with 12 bases lying between them. Here the CDR3 DNA reads TGTGCCAGCAGCTTGCCGGGTATGAAGGAGACCCAGTACTTC. Encoded protein: CASSLPGMKETQYF.

This clonotype appeared a few times. The chain carries TRBV7-9 and TRBJ2-1; D perhaps matches TRBD2 (8 bases). Trimming left V 5 bases short and J 14 bases short, with 16 bases between. The CDR3 loop spans 12 amino acids. CDR1 and CDR2 from the germline V gene are SEHNR and FQNEAQ (reference sequence). CDR3 in DNA: TGTGCCAGCAGCCCCCGGGAGGGGGCTAAGTTCTTC. Translating it yields CASSPREGAKFF.

CDR3 sequence (DNA): TGTGCCAGCAGTCTTACCCTCAGCTCCTACGAGCAGTACTTC. The encoded protein is CASSLTLSSYEQYF. J is TRBJ2-7 and V is TRBV2; no clear D. The V end lost 5 bases, the J end lost 0 bases, and 11 bases lay between the germline ends. CDR1 is SNHLY, CDR2 FYNNEI, per germline. This CDR3 contains 14 residues.

A few counts support this clonotype. The gene calls are TRBV5-1 and TRBJ2-3; the D gene could be TRBD1 or TRBD2 (7 bases each). Per germline, CDR1 SGHRS and CDR2 YFSETQ. V was clipped by 3 bases and J by 2 bases, with 16 bases between them. This CDR3 has 16 amino acids. The chain's CDR3 is CASSSGGGPTTDTQYF. DNA of the CDR3: TGCGCCAGCAGCTCAGGGGGGGGGCCGACCACAGATACGCAGTATTTT.

The V gene is TRBV19, the J gene TRBJ2-3; TRBD2 matches at 11 bases. CDR3 length: 16 residues. With V trimmed by 5 bases and J by 1 base, 5 bases remained unmatched. Germline CDR1 is LNHDA and CDR2 is SQIVND (reference sequence). The chain's CDR3 is CASSVLTSGGTDTQYF. CDR3 bases: TGTGCCAGTAGTGTCCTGACTAGCGGGGGCACAGATACGCAGTATTTT.

DNA of the CDR3: TGTGCCAGTAGCGACCAGGGGTCTTCTAGCAATCAGCCCCAGCATTTT. Protein product: CASSDQGSSSNQPQHF. The chain combines TRBV19 with TRBJ1-5, with a weak D call TRBD1 (6 bases). CDR3 length equals 16 residues. The germline gives CDR1 LNHDA, CDR2 SQIVND (reference sequence). V lost 6 bases to trimming and J lost 0 bases, with 15 bases between them.

This clonotype was seen more than once but under ten times. The V and J genes are TRBV6-1 and TRBJ1-2; D unresolved. The V and J ends lost 7 bases and 7 bases respectively, with 7 bases between them. Germline CDR1 MNHNS, CDR2 SASEGT. This CDR3 is built from 10 residues. CDR3 sequence (DNA): TGTGCCAGCACTTCTCCTGGCTACACCTTC. The encoded protein is CASTSPGYTF.

On this clonotype itself: With a much larger clone just one base away, this may be a read error. The J gene is TRBJ1-2, the V gene TRBV12-3 or TRBV12-4; the D is unclear. The CDR3 sequence is 12 residues long. This chain's CDR3 is CASSFTVYVYTF. The CDR3 bases are TGTGCCAGCAGTTTTACTGTCTATGTCTACACCTTC.